These T cell receptor beta chains were read from a single sample in a study of vaccination and CD4 T cells after COVID-19. No antigen is known for these receptors. TCRdb fed the PCR reads into MiXCR, producing one record per CDR3 protein. Of 9,500 to 15,000 distinct CDR3 sequences listed, 30% are singletons. Sequenced input: cultured CD4+ T cells from blood. All receptors come from a human donor with COVID-19. Both conserved end residues are part of each CDR3. D genes are given only for firm matches. Rows may omit the clone size; those that give it use once, few, many or a size class.

TRBJ2-1,NA,TRBV27,14,TRBD2,CASRPSSGDYEQFF,TGTGCCAGCAGGCCGTCTAGCGGGGACTATGAGCAGTTCTTC
TRBJ2-2,NA,TRBV19,14,TRBD1,CASSRTGVAGELFF,TGTGCCAGTAGTAGGACAGGGGTCGCCGGGGAGCTGTTTTTT
TRBJ2-2,NA,TRBV7-3,17,TRBD2,CASSLTGGGAATGELFF,TGTGCCAGCAGCTTAACCGGCGGGGGGGCCGCGACCGGGGAGCTGTTTTTT
TRBJ1-5,few,TRBV19,13,NA,CASEQGGIQPQHF,TGTGCCAGCGAACAGGGAGGGATTCAGCCCCAGCATTTT
TRBJ2-3,once,TRBV5-6,14,NA,CASSLVPSTDTQYF,TGTGCCAGCAGCTTGGTTCCTAGCACAGATACGCAGTATTTT
TRBJ2-5,few,TRBV5-4,16,NA,CASSSSDRDGGETQYF,TGTGCCAGCAGCTCTTCCGACAGGGATGGAGGGGAGACCCAGTACTTC
TRBJ2-7,few,TRBV24-1,14,TRBD1,CATSPGTAATEQYF,TGTGCCACCAGCCCTGGGACAGCCGCTACCGAGCAGTACTTC
TRBJ2-1,NA,TRBV24-1,15,TRBD1,CATRGTGEGTNEQFF,TGTGCCACCAGAGGAACAGGGGAAGGGACGAATGAGCAGTTCTTC
TRBJ1-4,NA,TRBV5-8,15,NA,CASSLVGTGSEKLFF,TGTGCCAGCAGCTTGGTTGGGACCGGTAGTGAAAAACTGTTTTTT
TRBJ2-7,NA,TRBV6-1,14,TRBD1,CASSLDRASYEQYF,TGTGCCAGCAGTCTCGACAGGGCCTCCTACGAGCAGTACTTC
TRBJ2-1,NA,TRBV7-2,15,TRBD2,CASSVERGSYNEQFF,TGTGCCAGCAGCGTGGAGCGGGGTTCCTACAATGAGCAGTTCTTC
TRBJ1-5,NA,TRBV5-6,17,TRBD1,CASSLGDRGISNQPQHF,TGTGCCAGCAGCTTGGGTGACAGGGGTATTAGCAATCAGCCCCAGCATTTT
TRBJ2-7,NA,TRBV6-2/TRBV6-3,14,TRBD2,CASSYPGGGAEQYF,TGTGCCAGCAGTTACCCGGGGGGAGGCGCCGAGCAGTACTTC
TRBJ2-2,NA,TRBV5-6,14,TRBD1,CASSKTGTAGELFF,TGTGCCAGCAGCAAAACCGGGACAGCCGGGGAGCTGTTTTTT
TRBJ1-6,NA,TRBV5-6,15,NA,CASSLGQQANSPLHF,TGTGCCAGCAGCTTGGGGCAACAAGCTAATTCACCCCTCCACTTT
TRBJ2-5,few,TRBV7-6,17,TRBD2,CASSSTWGGNYQETQYF,TGTGCCAGCAGCTCTACCTGGGGAGGGAATTACCAAGAGACCCAGTACTTC
TRBJ1-2,medium-sized,TRBV6-5,16,NA,CASSYSTARVNYGYTF,TGTGCCAGCAGTTACTCGACAGCCCGCGTTAACTATGGCTACACCTTC
TRBJ2-7,NA,TRBV24-1,13,NA,CATSEQGRLEQYF,TGTGCCACCAGTGAACAGGGCCGTCTTGAGCAGTACTTC
TRBJ1-5,few,TRBV19,15,NA,CASSMPRTQNQPQHF,TGTGCCAGTAGTATGCCCCGGACACAAAATCAGCCCCAGCATTTT
TRBJ1-2,NA,TRBV20-1,15,TRBD1,CSARNPRQGVTGYTF,TGCAGTGCTCGCAACCCTCGACAGGGAGTGACTGGCTACACCTTC
TRBJ1-2,few,TRBV7-2,14,NA,CASSLLGPNYGYTF,TGTGCCAGCAGCCTGCTGGGTCCTAACTATGGCTACACCTTC
TRBJ2-3,few,TRBV28,11,NA,CASTRRNTQYF,TGTGCCAGCACCCGGAGGAATACGCAGTATTTT
TRBJ1-4,few,TRBV6-1,14,NA,CASRGTGLNEKLFF,TGTGCCAGCAGAGGGACGGGTTTGAATGAAAAACTGTTTTTT
TRBJ1-2,NA,TRBV7-9,13,NA,CASSPSFGRDMAF,TGTGCCAGCAGCCCGAGTTTTGGCAGGGATATGGCCTTC